This T cell receptor (beta chain) derives from a study of cytomegalovirus exposure and HLA in healthy donors. Study-level findings and limits: More clonal expansion characterized HLA-associated TCR beta chains than equally common others in a later analysis. Associated with HLA alleles at 0.05 false discovery rate in a later analysis were 16,951 TCR beta sequences. By HLA locus, TCR association rates varied in a later analysis, with DRB1 showing the most and HLA-C the fewest.

A word on this clone: Its antigen remains unknown.

Germline CDR1 and CDR2: PRHDT and FYEKMQ (reference sequence). There are 16 residues in the CDR3. The PCR made use of 60 Vbeta and 13 Jbeta primers. This table comes from immunoSEQ multiplex PCR, and its TCRdb copy is limited to in-frame clones, with some not included. Of about 170,000 clones listed, around 80% are singletons. Healthy bone marrow donors supplied every sample. The sample was PBMCs. The V call is TRBV13, the J call TRBJ2-5; perhaps TRBD1 as D (5 bases). The J call is uncertain, as TRBJ2-7 better fits the DNA end. The receptor comes from a woman aged 50 to 65 in good health and CMV-seropositive. The CDR3 spells CASSPPDILSRYEQYF. The DNA for the CDR3 is TGTGCCAGCAGCCCCCCGGACATCTTGAGCCGCTACGAGCAGTACTTC.